The rows below give T cell receptor beta chains drawn from one sample of a study of regulatory dendritic cells for organ transplantation. TCRdb keeps only in-frame clones here, not all; method: immunoSEQ multiplex PCR. The repertoire consists of roughly 27,000 clones, with about 79% occurring once and the leading ten covering 2.2%. Sequenced input: memory CD4+ T cells from blood. These receptors all come from a human donor in good health. The CDR3 runs from the conserved cysteine through the conserved F or W. The order of the fields is clone size, J gene, V gene, D gene, CDR3 length, CDR3 protein, CDR3 DNA. A D gene is named only where the DNA matches it firmly. Clone size is not always given. Where it is, it says once, few, many or a class for expanded clones.

size: -; J: TRBJ2-4; V: TRBV19; D: -; length: 15; CDR3: CASSMGSLAKNIQYF; DNA: TGTGCCAGTAGTATGGGCAGTCTAGCCAAAAACATTCAGTACTTC
size: -; J: TRBJ2-3; V: TRBV7-2; D: -; length: 14; CDR3: CASSLALRTDTQYF; DNA: TGTGCCAGCAGCTTAGCGCTTCGCACAGATACGCAGTATTTT
size: -; J: TRBJ1-1; V: TRBV6-6; D: -; length: 13; CDR3: CASRRQLNTEAFF; DNA: TGTGCCAGCAGGAGACAGCTGAACACTGAAGCTTTCTTT
size: -; J: TRBJ2-2; V: TRBV2; D: -; length: 13; CDR3: CASVAGRTGELFF; DNA: TGTGCCAGCGTGGCAGGAAGAACCGGGGAGCTGTTTTTT
size: few; J: TRBJ1-5; V: TRBV10-1; D: -; length: 13; CDR3: CASNGRGGGPQHF; DNA: TGCGCCAGCAATGGGCGGGGAGGGGGACCCCAGCATTTT
size: -; J: TRBJ1-2; V: TRBV27; D: -; length: 15; CDR3: CASSFGRGAPYGYTF; DNA: TGTGCCAGCAGTTTTGGGCGGGGGGCGCCCTATGGCTACACCTTC
size: -; J: TRBJ2-7; V: TRBV14; D: -; length: 11; CDR3: CASSHGYEQYF; DNA: TGTGCCAGCAGCCATGGCTACGAGCAGTACTTC
size: -; J: TRBJ1-1; V: TRBV30; D: -; length: 11; CDR3: CACERNTEAFF; DNA: TGTGCCTGCGAGAGAAACACTGAAGCTTTCTTT
size: -; J: TRBJ2-2; V: TRBV5-8; D: TRBD2; length: 16; CDR3: CASSQRGGSNTGELFF; DNA: TGTGCCAGCAGCCAACGGGGGGGAAGTAACACCGGGGAGCTGTTTTTT
size: -; J: TRBJ1-1; V: TRBV5-4; D: TRBD1; length: 15; CDR3: CASSPPLTGVTEAFF; DNA: TGTGCCAGCAGCCCTCCATTAACAGGGGTTACTGAAGCTTTCTTT
size: -; J: TRBJ1-5; V: TRBV5-4; D: TRBD1; length: 15; CDR3: CASSSGQSGNQPQHF; DNA: TGTGCCAGCAGCTCGGGACAGAGTGGCAATCAGCCCCAGCATTTT
size: -; J: TRBJ2-2; V: TRBV7-2; D: -; length: 15; CDR3: CASSLSGFNTGELFF; DNA: TGTGCCAGCAGCTTGAGCGGGTTCAACACCGGGGAGCTGTTTTTT
size: -; J: TRBJ2-1; V: TRBV28; D: -; length: 12; CDR3: CASSLSRGEQFF; DNA: TGTGCCAGCAGTTTATCGAGGGGTGAGCAGTTCTTC
size: few; J: TRBJ2-1; V: TRBV5-4; D: -; length: 11; CDR3: CASSGRSEQFF; DNA: TGTGCCAGCAGCGGGAGATCCGAGCAGTTCTTC
size: once; J: TRBJ1-2; V: TRBV19; D: -; length: 13; CDR3: CASSVKGYYGYTF; DNA: TGTGCCAGTAGTGTGAAGGGGTACTATGGCTACACCTTC
size: once; J: TRBJ2-3; V: TRBV6-1; D: -; length: 14; CDR3: CASSRDIPKDTQYF; DNA: TGTGCCAGCAGTCGGGATATTCCTAAGGATACGCAGTATTTT
size: -; J: TRBJ2-3; V: TRBV5-4; D: -; length: 13; CDR3: CASSRTGTDTQYF; DNA: TGTGCCAGCAGCCGGACAGGCACAGATACGCAGTATTTT
size: -; J: TRBJ1-4; V: TRBV6-5; D: -; length: 13; CDR3: CASARGINEKLFF; DNA: TGTGCCAGCGCGAGGGGAATTAATGAAAAACTGTTTTTT
size: -; J: TRBJ1-2; V: TRBV5-4; D: -; length: 13; CDR3: CASSLKGGYGYTF; DNA: TGTGCCAGCAGCTTGAAGGGCGGCTATGGCTACACCTTC
size: -; J: TRBJ1-2; V: TRBV11-2; D: TRBD1; length: 16; CDR3: CASSIGTGALGYGYTF; DNA: TGTGCCAGCAGCATCGGGACAGGGGCGCTGGGCTATGGCTACACCTTC
size: -; J: TRBJ2-5; V: TRBV7-7; D: TRBD2; length: 14; CDR3: CASSFAGGRETQYF; DNA: TGTGCTAGCAGCTTCGCGGGAGGGCGAGAGACCCAGTACTTC
size: -; J: TRBJ1-6; V: TRBV7-2; D: TRBD1; length: 15; CDR3: CASSGTGGEMSPLHF; DNA: TGTGCCAGCAGCGGTACAGGGGGCGAGATGTCACCCCTCCACTTT
size: few; J: TRBJ2-7; V: TRBV7-6; D: -; length: 13; CDR3: CASSLTLDYEQYF; DNA: TGTGCCAGCAGCTTAACACTAGACTACGAGCAGTACTTC
size: -; J: TRBJ2-5; V: TRBV6-6; D: TRBD1; length: 14; CDR3: CASSYQGAGETQYF; DNA: TGTGCCAGCAGTTATCAGGGGGCAGGGGAGACCCAGTACTTC
size: -; J: TRBJ2-1; V: TRBV7-8; D: -; length: 18; CDR3: CASTAVLQPAPAGYEQFF; DNA: TGTGCCAGCACCGCCGTATTACAGCCCGCGCCGGCAGGCTATGAGCAGTTCTTC
size: -; J: TRBJ2-1; V: TRBV7-2; D: -; length: 12; CDR3: CASSFDRNEQFF; DNA: TGTGCCAGCAGCTTCGACCGCAATGAGCAGTTCTTC
size: once; J: TRBJ2-2; V: TRBV7-3; D: -; length: 16; CDR3: CASSGGGAVSTGELFF; DNA: TGTGCCAGCAGCGGTGGCGGGGCTGTTAGCACCGGGGAGCTGTTTTTT
size: -; J: TRBJ2-2; V: TRBV6-5; D: -; length: 13; CDR3: CASGISVTGELFF; DNA: TGTGCCAGCGGCATCTCGGTCACCGGGGAGCTGTTTTTT
size: -; J: TRBJ1-6; V: TRBV12-1; D: -; length: 15; CDR3: CASSFGCDRGSPLHF; DNA: TGTGCCAGCAGCTTTGGTTGCGATAGGGGTTCACCCCTCCACTTT
size: -; J: TRBJ2-2; V: TRBV27; D: -; length: 15; CDR3: CASTSGTGVGGELFF; DNA: TGTGCCAGCACCTCTGGGACCGGGGTCGGCGGGGAGCTGTTTTTT
size: few; J: TRBJ2-7; V: TRBV29-1; D: -; length: 15; CDR3: CSVALGPRSDYEQYF; DNA: TGCAGCGTTGCGCTCGGGCCCCGGTCGGACTACGAGCAGTACTTC
size: -; J: TRBJ1-4; V: TRBV6-1; D: -; length: 15; CDR3: CASSTGGQGGEKLFF; DNA: TGTGCCAGCAGTACAGGAGGGCAGGGAGGAGAAAAACTGTTTTTT
size: -; J: TRBJ1-1; V: TRBV2; D: -; length: 15; CDR3: CASKSPGRAMAEAFF; DNA: TGTGCCAGCAAAAGCCCGGGGAGGGCGATGGCTGAAGCTTTCTTT
size: -; J: TRBJ1-1; V: TRBV7-2; D: -; length: 14; CDR3: CASSSRTENTEAFF; DNA: TGTGCCAGCAGCTCCAGGACGGAGAACACTGAAGCTTTCTTT
size: -; J: TRBJ1-5; V: TRBV30; D: -; length: 14; CDR3: CAWSTGTGYQPQHF; DNA: TGTGCCTGGAGCACCGGGACCGGATATCAGCCCCAGCATTTT
size: -; J: TRBJ2-7; V: TRBV5-5; D: TRBD1; length: 12; CDR3: CASSLGTGEQYF; DNA: TGTGCCAGCAGCCTAGGGACAGGCGAGCAGTACTTC
size: -; J: TRBJ1-2; V: TRBV6-1; D: -; length: 12; CDR3: CASSQVNYGYTF; DNA: TGTGCCAGCAGCCAAGTTAACTATGGCTACACCTTC
size: few; J: TRBJ1-5; V: TRBV19; D: -; length: 17; CDR3: CASSFIPGASRRQPQHF; DNA: TGTGCCAGTAGTTTCATTCCGGGCGCCAGTAGGAGACAGCCCCAGCATTTT
size: few; J: TRBJ1-2; V: TRBV15; D: -; length: 15; CDR3: CATSRDKTGQQGYTF; DNA: TGTGCCACCAGCAGAGATAAGACAGGACAGCAAGGCTACACCTTC
size: -; J: TRBJ2-1; V: TRBV10-2; D: TRBD1; length: 14; CDR3: CASGGQGTIDEQFF; DNA: TGCGCCAGCGGTGGACAGGGGACGATCGATGAGCAGTTCTTC
size: -; J: TRBJ2-5; V: TRBV7-2; D: TRBD2; length: 18; CDR3: CASSSGLAGGPIEETQYF; DNA: TGTGCCAGCAGCTCCGGACTAGCGGGAGGGCCGATTGAAGAGACCCAGTACTTC
size: -; J: TRBJ1-2; V: TRBV10-2; D: -; length: 17; CDR3: CASSAGSLGSGNYGYTF; DNA: TGCGCCAGCAGTGCGGGCTCGTTGGGTTCCGGGAACTATGGCTACACCTTC
size: -; J: TRBJ1-4; V: TRBV4-3; D: -; length: 16; CDR3: CASSPKIAGEGEKLFF; DNA: TGCGCCAGCAGCCCCAAGATCGCAGGGGAGGGTGAAAAACTGTTTTTT
size: -; J: TRBJ2-2; V: TRBV19; D: TRBD2; length: 16; CDR3: CATIRTSGGAPGELFF; DNA: TGTGCCACCATACGAACTAGCGGGGGGGCCCCCGGGGAGCTGTTTTTT
size: -; J: TRBJ1-4; V: TRBV2; D: TRBD1; length: 14; CDR3: CATRRGQINEKLFF; DNA: TGTGCCACCAGAAGGGGACAGATTAATGAAAAACTGTTTTTT